This T cell receptor beta chain was retrieved from a study of T cell repertoires in cytomegalovirus infection. Study background: Use of recently identified HLA-C-restricted and well-studied HLA-B-restricted CMV epitopes was part of the study. In public TCR beta signatures, there were indications of both CMV infection and matching HLA type. General study findings and limits: Cumulative frequency of public TCR beta families picked out carriers of CMV plus the relevant HLA. In two of eight donors, the top clonotype was HLA-C-restricted CMV-specific.

Germline CDR1 and CDR2: SGHVS and FNYEAQ. The ends were cut back, 5 bases at V and 8 bases at J, with 19 bases in the middle. CDR3 size: 15 residues. For this clonotype: Its antigen is still unknown.

TCRdb processed the reads anew with MiXCR; each CDR3 protein has one entry. The top ten clones hold approximately 40% of a sample with hundreds of thousands of distinct CDR3 sequences, 40% to 50% of them seen once. J is TRBJ2-1 and V is TRBV7-6; maybe TRBD1 (5 bases). This TCR was recovered from a human donor in good health (CMV status not recorded). Some clones in this sample may be carry-over from other donors' samples. The sequencing here drew on cultured PBMCs, taken from culture after CMV antigen stimulation. CDR3 residues: CASSPLRQLRDEQFF. The CDR3 DNA reads TGTGCCAGCAGCCCGCTACGACAGCTTCGCGATGAGCAGTTCTTC.